Given below is one T cell receptor (beta chain) in context. This receptor's antigen is unknown. The input lacks base qualities; no much larger clone sits a single base away. The sample's treatment or condition label is to be understood as: some 20 received Ad26.COV2.S at low or high dose, single or two shots; about 5 received placebo; per-sample allocation not given. For vaccine and placebo recipients, the sequenced repertoires came from samples collected on day 63 after the first injection. In Cohort 1b, around 23 adults aged 18-55 years were enrolled at a single site in Boston, USA, between 29 July and 7 August 2020. Ad26.COV2.S consisted of a replication-incompetent adenovirus type 26 vector by which a prefusion-stabilized SARS-CoV-2 spike protein from the original Wuhan strain was expressed. The data were taken from a study of Ad26.COV2.S vaccination and SARS-CoV-2 variants (dated by TCRdb to about 2021). Background on the whole study: Donors in the vaccine arm were drawn from COV1001, a multicentre, randomized, double-blind, placebo-controlled phase I-IIa trial testing Ad26.COV2.S in healthy adults. Ad26.COV2.S was given intramuscularly at 5x10^10 or 1x10^11 viral particles, as a single shot or as two shots 56 days apart. Sequencing of the TCRbeta repertoire served to evaluate the specificity and breadth of SARS-CoV-2-reactive T cell receptors following Ad26.COV2.S vaccination. A total of approximately 30 samples were included in the TCR-sequenced set, comprising about 20 Ad26.COV2.S vaccine recipients, 5 placebo recipients and 8 SARS-CoV-2 convalescent individuals. Participants in the trial were split at random into five groups of five each, receiving low-dose or high-dose Ad26.COV2.S once or twice, or else placebo on both occasions. Blinding of investigators to trial group allocation was maintained during experiments and outcome assessment. Overall study results and their limits: After vaccination, substantial breadth of spike-specific CD8+ and CD4+ T cell responses was reported. Compared with placebo recipients, Ad26.COV2.S recipients showed higher spike-specific TCR breadth (P = 0.0014). The study was not powered for comparison of responses between vaccine doses or regimens. The authors noted that the TCR breadth and depth analyses may have underestimated total T cell responses. Comparable non-spike TCR breadth was observed between vaccine and placebo recipients, consistent with only spike being contained in the vaccine.

The CDR3 starts with the cysteine, ends with the phenylalanine, and has 16 residues. The DNA shown is the 48-base CDR3, in frame from base 1. Per the germline V gene, SGHTA is the CDR1 and FQGTGA is the CDR2. Cut back by 5 bases and 0 bases, the V and J ends lie 13 bases apart. The immunoSEQ Assay was used to sequence TCRbeta CDR3 regions. After extraction, genomic DNA underwent amplification by bias-controlled multiplex PCR, followed by high-throughput sequencing. Under the source paper's analysis protocol: To quantify the absolute abundance of each unique TCRbeta CDR3 region, sequences were collapsed and filtered. T cell fraction was estimated by normalizing TCRbeta template counts to usable DNA, with usable DNA measured through amplification of reference genes found in all nucleated cells. Repertoire TCRs were annotated as SARS-CoV-2-specific by exact matching of V gene, CDR3 amino acid sequence and J gene to a known reactive TCR set. MIRA supplied the reference SARS-CoV-2 TCR set, which was filtered for enrichment in COVID-19-positive ImmuneCODE repertoires so that public or cross-reactive TCRs were removed. Using the MIRA antigens, annotated TCRs were further analysed by specific ORF or by position within an ORF. Breadth was defined as annotated unique rearrangements over total unique productive rearrangements; depth was the summed frequency of those rearrangements. Two-sided Wilcoxon rank-sum tests were applied when comparing TCR breadth between groups. What TCRdb holds here is the immuneACCESS table cut down to in-frame rearrangements. Part of the clones is not present; checked against another copy, under half of the missing clones reflect an unresolved V gene, and the others are unexplained. V, J and clone size are taken as reported in that table, and D and trimming were inferred from the DNA itself. The sample yields approximately 450,000 clones; 75% to 95% were counted once. 9% to 15% of the sample comes from the top ten.

Specimen: peripheral blood, collected in a trial of Ad26.COV2.S vaccine versus placebo. The receptor chain draws on TRBV7-3 and TRBJ2-2; the D gene is not confidently resolved. The receptor was isolated from a person between 18 and 65 years old who received the Ad26.COV2.S COVID-19 vaccine or a placebo. The DNA sequence is as follows: TGTGCCAGCAGCCGTCGAGACCTCGCGAACACCGGGGAGCTGTTTTTT. Protein translation: CASSRRDLANTGELFF.